The 2 T cell receptor beta chains listed next were all sequenced from one sample in a study of blood T cell repertoires in COVID-19. Generated by immunoSEQ multiplex PCR, the TCRdb table keeps only in-frame clones and is missing some. The data show some 270,000 clones, about 88% seen once. Sequenced sample: peripheral blood. The receptors here all came from a woman in her forties who had recovered from COVID-19.

The chain recombines TRBV25-1 with TRBJ1-1, with D possibly TRBD1 on 5 matching bases. The CDR3 length is 17 residues. Germline-derived CDR1 and CDR2 are MGHDK and SYGVNS. The V end was cut by 1 base, the J end by 5 bases, with 20 bases between. The CDR3 protein is CASSEWRTEEGRTEAFF. CDR3 sequence (DNA): TGTGCCAGCAGTGAATGGCGAACAGAGGAGGGGAGAACTGAAGCTTTCTTT.

The chain joins TRBV9 to TRBJ2-5, with D possibly being TRBD2 (5 bases). From germline, CDR1 is SGDLS and CDR2 YYNGEE. With 0 bases removed from V and 5 bases from J, the gap between germline ends came to 14 bases. This CDR3 is built from 15 residues. The CDR3 bases are TGTGCCAGCAGCGTAGGGACTGGTGGGGAGGAGACCCAGTACTTC. Its protein product is CASSVGTGGEETQYF. Full variable domain (outside the CDR3, taken from reference TRBV9 and TRBJ2-5): DSGVTQTPKHLITATGQRVTLRCSPRSGDLSVYWYQQSLDQGLQFLIQYYNGEERAKGNILERFSAQQFPDLHSELNLSSLELGDSALYFCASSVGTGGEETQYFGPGTRLLVL.